This paragraph reports one TCR beta chain. The antigen is unknown. The assay was immunoSEQ multiplex PCR, and TCRdb's table has in-frame clones only and misses some. The sample includes about 1 million clones, roughly 70% seen only once; the top ten take over 1.3%. The data stem from a study of shared clonotypes between healthy human individuals. Germline CDR1 reads MNHEY; CDR2 reads SVGAGI. This CDR3 region has 15 residues. The ends were cut back, 7 bases at V and 4 bases at J, with 19 bases in the middle. General study results and limits: Shared clonotypes across all four donors exceeded non-shared ones in generation probability. Sequencing depth was predicted to influence how clonotypes are shared among donors.

The TCR comes from a man aged 18 to 30 in good health. The rearrangement links TRBV6-5 to TRBJ1-2; perhaps TRBD1 as D (6 bases). Sequences were obtained from memory CD4+ T cells sorted from blood. Subset here: CD45RA-negative fraction. The CDR3 loop reads CASTGGHRESYGYTF. CDR3 DNA sequence: TGTGCCAGCACCGGAGGCCACAGGGAGAGCTATGGCTACACCTTC.